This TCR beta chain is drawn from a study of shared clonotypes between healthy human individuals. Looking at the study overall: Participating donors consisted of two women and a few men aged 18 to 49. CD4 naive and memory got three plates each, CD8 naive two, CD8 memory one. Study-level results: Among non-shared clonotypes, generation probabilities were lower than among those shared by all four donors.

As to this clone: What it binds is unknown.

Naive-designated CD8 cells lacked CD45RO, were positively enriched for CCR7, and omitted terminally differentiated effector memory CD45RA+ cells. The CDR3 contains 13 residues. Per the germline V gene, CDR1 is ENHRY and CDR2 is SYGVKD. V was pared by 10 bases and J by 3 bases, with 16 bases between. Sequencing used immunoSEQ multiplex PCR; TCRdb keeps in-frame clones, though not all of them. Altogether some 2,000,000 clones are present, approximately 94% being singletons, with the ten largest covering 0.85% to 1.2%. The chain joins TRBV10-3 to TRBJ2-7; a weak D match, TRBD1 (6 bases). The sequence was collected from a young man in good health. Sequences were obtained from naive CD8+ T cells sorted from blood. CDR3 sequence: CASQQGILYEQYF. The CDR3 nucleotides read TGTGCCAGCCAACAGGGAATTCTCTACGAGCAGTACTTC.